The rows below give T cell receptor beta chains drawn from one sample of a study of cytomegalovirus exposure and HLA in healthy donors. Clones were sequenced by immunoSEQ multiplex PCR, and TCRdb holds only the in-frame ones, with some missing. Among some 70,000 clones listed, roughly 91% were seen once. The material sequenced was PBMCs. These TCRs come from a woman between 18 and 29 years old in good health and CMV-seronegative. The CDR3 runs from the conserved cysteine through the conserved F or W. The D gene is left open where the match is weak. Only some rows state a clone size, as once, few, many or a class for expanded clones.

. | TRBJ2-3 | . | TRBV20-1 | CSAFRGATQYF | TGCAGTGCTTTCAGGGGTGCTACGCAGTATTTT
. | TRBJ2-3 | TRBD2 | TRBV19 | CASSILGTTSSTDTQYF | TGTGCCAGTAGTATTCTAGGGACTACCTCTAGCACAGATACGCAGTATTTT
. | TRBJ1-6 | . | TRBV7-2 | CASSQYLQDSPLHF | TGTGCCAGCAGTCAATACTTGCAAGATTCACCCCTCCACTTT
. | TRBJ1-5 | . | TRBV4-2 | CASSQDRGYSNQPQHF | TGTGCCAGCAGCCAAGATCGGGGGTATAGCAATCAGCCCCAGCATTTT
. | TRBJ1-1 | TRBD1 | TRBV6-4 | CASRTGANMNTEAFF | TGTGCCAGCAGGACAGGGGCGAACATGAACACTGAAGCTTTCTTT
. | TRBJ2-3 | TRBD2 | TRBV27 | CASSPPTSGRAKTAQYF | TGTGCCAGCAGTCCTCCGACTAGCGGGAGGGCCAAGACCGCGCAGTATTTT
. | TRBJ1-5 | . | TRBV15 | CATSRDQNLNQPQHF | TGTGCCACCAGCAGAGACCAAAACCTAAATCAGCCCCAGCATTTT
. | TRBJ2-7 | . | TRBV27 | CASSFGGTSYEQYF | TGTGCCAGCAGTTTTGGAGGGACCTCCTACGAGCAGTACTTC
. | TRBJ2-1 | TRBD1 | TRBV5-6 | CASSLGQGYSYEQFF | TGTGCCAGCAGCCTCGGACAGGGGTATTCGTATGAGCAGTTCTTC
once | TRBJ2-5 | TRBD2 | TRBV7-9 | CASSLAGTSGSTQETQYF | TGTGCCAGCAGCTTAGCTGGGACTAGCGGGAGTACCCAAGAGACCCAGTACTTC
. | TRBJ2-1 | TRBD1 | TRBV29-1 | CSVDSRTGGNEQFF | TGCAGCGTTGATTCTAGGACAGGCGGGAATGAGCAGTTCTTC
. | TRBJ2-4 | TRBD2 | TRBV9 | CASSVASGGLQNIQYF | TGTGCCAGCAGCGTAGCATCGGGGGGGCTTCAAAACATTCAGTACTTC
once | TRBJ2-7 | TRBD2 | TRBV7-2 | CASSLGSGSIYEQYF | TGTGCCAGCAGCTTAGGGAGCGGGAGTATATACGAGCAGTACTTC
. | TRBJ2-1 | . | TRBV5-1 | CASYPPPGRAYNEQFF | TGCGCCAGCTACCCCCCGCCAGGAAGAGCCTACAATGAGCAGTTCTTC
. | TRBJ2-3 | . | TRBV5-1 | CASMAGTDTQYF | TGCGCCAGCATGGCAGGCACAGATACGCAGTATTTT
. | TRBJ1-1 | TRBD1 | TRBV5-6 | CASSALDRVNTEAFF | TGTGCCAGCAGCGCGTTAGACAGGGTGAACACTGAAGCTTTCTTT
. | TRBJ2-3 | TRBD2 | TRBV7-6 | CASSLQSGATDTQYF | TGTGCCAGCAGCTTACAAAGCGGGGCCACAGATACGCAGTATTTT
once | TRBJ2-6 | . | TRBV6-4 | CASSDSSQGHSGANVLTF | TGTGCCAGCAGTGACTCGAGTCAGGGACACTCTGGGGCCAACGTCCTGACTTTC
. | TRBJ2-7 | . | TRBV7-9 | CASSFGGASNEQYF | TGTGCCAGCAGCTTCGGAGGCGCCAGCAACGAGCAGTACTTC
once | TRBJ2-7 | TRBD2 | TRBV10-3 | CAISTGTSGRVYEQYF | TGTGCCATCAGTACCGGGACTAGCGGGAGGGTCTACGAGCAGTACTTC
. | TRBJ1-5 | . | TRBV19 | CASSGLGPQHF | TGTGCCAGTAGTGGGCTTGGGCCCCAGCATTTT
. | TRBJ2-6 | TRBD1 | TRBV5-1 | CASSPGQGASGANVLTF | TGCGCCAGCAGCCCGGGACAGGGAGCTTCTGGGGCCAACGTCCTGACTTTC
. | TRBJ2-3 | TRBD1 | TRBV13 | CASSRNRDRGRGDTQYF | TGTGCCAGCAGCCGCAACCGGGACAGGGGGCGTGGAGATACGCAGTATTTT
. | TRBJ2-3 | TRBD2 | TRBV9 | CASSVSRGGVFSTDTQYF | TGTGCCAGCAGCGTCTCCCGCGGGGGGGTTTTTAGCACAGATACGCAGTATTTT
. | TRBJ2-1 | TRBD2 | TRBV28 | CASSLTSGRAGVNEQFF | TGTGCCAGCAGTTTAACTAGCGGGAGGGCCGGAGTGAATGAGCAGTTCTTC
. | TRBJ1-1 | TRBD1 | TRBV18 | CASSPKGQGAVEAFF | TGTGCCAGCTCACCAAAGGGACAGGGGGCGGTTGAAGCTTTCTTT
. | TRBJ1-1 | . | TRBV5-4 | CASSSGGPFHNEAFF | TGTGCCAGCAGCTCGGGGGGGCCTTTTCATAATGAAGCTTTCTTT
once | TRBJ2-1 | TRBD2 | TRBV4-2 | CASSQDSRETHNEQFF | TGTGCCAGCAGCCAAGATTCGCGGGAGACTCACAATGAGCAGTTCTTC
. | TRBJ2-5 | TRBD1 | TRBV15 | CATSRGQGRKTQYF | TGTGCCACCAGTCGCGGACAGGGGAGGAAGACCCAGTACTTC
once | TRBJ2-3 | . | TRBV6-4 | CASRGGGIDCSTDTQYF | TGTGCCAGCAGGGGAGGGGGTATCGACTGTAGCACAGATACGCAGTATTTT
. | TRBJ2-5 | . | TRBV15 | CATSRGGGWETQYF | TGTGCCACCAGCAGAGGAGGCGGGTGGGAGACCCAGTACTTC
. | TRBJ2-5 | . | TRBV28 | CASSYETSSETQYF | TGTGCCAGCAGCTACGAGACTAGTTCTGAGACCCAGTACTTC
. | TRBJ2-7 | . | TRBV6-1 | CASGGPTPYEQYF | TGTGCCAGTGGAGGACCGACCCCCTACGAGCAGTACTTC
. | TRBJ2-7 | . | TRBV20-1 | CSARVVDEQYF | TGCAGTGCCAGGGTTGTAGACGAGCAGTACTTC
. | TRBJ1-1 | . | TRBV29-1 | CSVAPEAFF | TGCAGCGTTGCTCCTGAAGCTTTCTTT